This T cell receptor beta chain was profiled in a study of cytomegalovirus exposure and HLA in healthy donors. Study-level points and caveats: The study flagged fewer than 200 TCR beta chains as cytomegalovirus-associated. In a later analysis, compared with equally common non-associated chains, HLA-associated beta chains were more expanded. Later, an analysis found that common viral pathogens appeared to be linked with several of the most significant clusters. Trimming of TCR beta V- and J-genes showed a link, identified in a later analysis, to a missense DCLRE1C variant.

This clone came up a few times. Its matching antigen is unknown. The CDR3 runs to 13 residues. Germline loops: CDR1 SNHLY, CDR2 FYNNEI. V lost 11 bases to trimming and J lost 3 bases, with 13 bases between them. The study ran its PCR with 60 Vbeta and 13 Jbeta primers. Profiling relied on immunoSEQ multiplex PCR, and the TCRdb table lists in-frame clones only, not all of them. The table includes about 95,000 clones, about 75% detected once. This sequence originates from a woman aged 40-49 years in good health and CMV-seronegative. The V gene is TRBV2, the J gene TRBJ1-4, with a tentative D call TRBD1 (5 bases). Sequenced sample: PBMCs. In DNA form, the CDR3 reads TGTGCCGGACAAACGACAGCTAATGAAAAACTGTTTTTT. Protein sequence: CAGQTTANEKLFF.